This TCR beta chain was captured by sequencing in a study of control samples from healthy donors and cancer patients. This CDR3 is built from 19 residues. Germline V gene sequence: CDR1 MGHRA, CDR2 YSYEKL. After removal of 3 bases from V and 0 bases from J, the junction contained 12 bases not matched to a gene. Clones were sequenced by immunoSEQ multiplex PCR, and TCRdb holds only the in-frame ones, with some missing. Altogether some 170,000 clones are present, roughly 95% being singletons, with the ten largest covering approximately 1%. The genes are TRBV4-1 and TRBJ2-1; 9 bases fit TRBD1. This receptor was identified in a woman aged 30 to 39 in good health. The sequenced material came from blood. The CDR3 is CASSHFDELDRGSYNEQFF. The CDR3 DNA sequence: TGCGCCAGCAGCCACTTCGATGAGTTGGACAGGGGCTCCTACAATGAGCAGTTCTTC.